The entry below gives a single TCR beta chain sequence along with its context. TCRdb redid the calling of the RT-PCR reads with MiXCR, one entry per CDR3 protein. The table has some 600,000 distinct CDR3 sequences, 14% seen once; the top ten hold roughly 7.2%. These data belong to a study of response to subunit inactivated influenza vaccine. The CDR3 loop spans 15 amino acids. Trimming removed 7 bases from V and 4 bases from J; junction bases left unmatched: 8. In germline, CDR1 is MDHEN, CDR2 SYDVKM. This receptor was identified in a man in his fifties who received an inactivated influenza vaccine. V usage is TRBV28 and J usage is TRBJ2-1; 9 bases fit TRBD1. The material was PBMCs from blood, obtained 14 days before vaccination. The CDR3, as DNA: TGTGCCAGCACCCCCGGGGACAGGGAATACAATGAGCAGTTCTTC. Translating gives CASTPGDREYNEQFF.